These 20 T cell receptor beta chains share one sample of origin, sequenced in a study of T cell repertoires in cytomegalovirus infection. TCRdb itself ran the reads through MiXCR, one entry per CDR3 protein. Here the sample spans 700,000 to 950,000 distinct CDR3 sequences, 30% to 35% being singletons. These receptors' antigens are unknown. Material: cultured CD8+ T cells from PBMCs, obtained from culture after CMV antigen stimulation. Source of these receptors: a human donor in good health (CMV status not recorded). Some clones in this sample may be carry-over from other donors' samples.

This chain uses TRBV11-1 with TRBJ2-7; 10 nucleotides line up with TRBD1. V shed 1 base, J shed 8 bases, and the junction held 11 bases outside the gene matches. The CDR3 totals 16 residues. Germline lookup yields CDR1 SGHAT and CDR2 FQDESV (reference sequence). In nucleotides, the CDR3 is TGTGCCAGCAGCTTAGAAGCGACAGGGGGCAGTTTCAAGCAGTACTTC. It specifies CASSLEATGGSFKQYF.

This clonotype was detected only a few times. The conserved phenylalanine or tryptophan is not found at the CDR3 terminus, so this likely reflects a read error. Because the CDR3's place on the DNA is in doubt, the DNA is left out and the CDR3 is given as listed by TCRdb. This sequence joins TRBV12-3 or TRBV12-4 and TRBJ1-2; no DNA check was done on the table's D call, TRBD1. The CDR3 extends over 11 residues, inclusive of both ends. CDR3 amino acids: CASRGPTGVGL.

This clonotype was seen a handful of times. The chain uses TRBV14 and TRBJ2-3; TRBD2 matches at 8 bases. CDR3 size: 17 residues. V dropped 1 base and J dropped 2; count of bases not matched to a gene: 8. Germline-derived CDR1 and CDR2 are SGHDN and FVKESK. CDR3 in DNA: TGTGCCAGCAGCCAAGGGGAAGCGGGGGCCTTCACAGATACGCAGTATTTT. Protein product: CASSQGEAGAFTDTQYF.

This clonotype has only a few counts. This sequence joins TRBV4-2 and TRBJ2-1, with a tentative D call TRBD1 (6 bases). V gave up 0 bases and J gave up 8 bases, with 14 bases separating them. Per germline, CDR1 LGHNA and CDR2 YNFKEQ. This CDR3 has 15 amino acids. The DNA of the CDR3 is TGTGCCAGCAGCCAAGAGGATAGGGGGTACGATGAGCAGTTCTTC. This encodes CASSQEDRGYDEQFF.

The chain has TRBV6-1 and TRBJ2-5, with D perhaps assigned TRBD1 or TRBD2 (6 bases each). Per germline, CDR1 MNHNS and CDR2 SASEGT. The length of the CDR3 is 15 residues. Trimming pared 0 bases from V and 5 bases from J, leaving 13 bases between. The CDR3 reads CASSEAKGGKETQYF. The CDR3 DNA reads TGTGCCAGCAGTGAAGCGAAGGGGGGAAAGGAGACCCAGTACTTC.

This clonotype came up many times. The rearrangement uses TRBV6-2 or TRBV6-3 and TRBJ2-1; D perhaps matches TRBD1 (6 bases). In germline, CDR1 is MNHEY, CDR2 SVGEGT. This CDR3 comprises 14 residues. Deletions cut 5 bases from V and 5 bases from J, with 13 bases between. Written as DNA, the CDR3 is TGTGCCAGCAGTCTAACCTACAGGGACAATGAGCAGTTCTTC. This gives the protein CASSLTYRDNEQFF.

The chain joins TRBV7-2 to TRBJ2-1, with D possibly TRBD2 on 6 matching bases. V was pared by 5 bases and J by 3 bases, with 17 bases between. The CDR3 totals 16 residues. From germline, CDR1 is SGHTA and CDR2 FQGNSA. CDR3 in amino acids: CASSIWGLDIYNEQFF. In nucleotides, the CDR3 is TGTGCCAGCAGCATCTGGGGACTGGATATCTACAATGAGCAGTTCTTC.

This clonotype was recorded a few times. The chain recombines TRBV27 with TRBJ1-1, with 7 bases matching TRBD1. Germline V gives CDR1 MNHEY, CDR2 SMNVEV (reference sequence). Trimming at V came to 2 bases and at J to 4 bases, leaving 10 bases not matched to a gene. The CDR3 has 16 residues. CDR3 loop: CASSLPQGGRGTEAFF. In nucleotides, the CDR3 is TGTGCCAGCAGTTTACCCCAGGGGGGCCGGGGCACTGAAGCTTTCTTT.

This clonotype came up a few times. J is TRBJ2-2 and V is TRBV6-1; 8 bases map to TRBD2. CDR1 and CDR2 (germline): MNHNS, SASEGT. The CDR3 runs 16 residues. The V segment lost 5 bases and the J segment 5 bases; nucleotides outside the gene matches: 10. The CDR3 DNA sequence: TGTGCCAGCAGTAACCGGGGACTAGTTATGACCGGGGAGCTGTTTTTT. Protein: CASSNRGLVMTGELFF.

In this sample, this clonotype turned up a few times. The CDR3 DNA reads as TGTGCCAGCAGTTACTCGGCAAAAAATGAGCAGTTCTTC. Amino acid sequence: CASSYSAKNEQFF. The rearrangement uses TRBV6-5 and TRBJ2-1; the D is unclear. The CDR3 loop spans 13 amino acids. Germline V gives CDR1 MNHEY, CDR2 SVGAGI. V gave up 0 bases and J gave up 7 bases, with 7 bases separating them.

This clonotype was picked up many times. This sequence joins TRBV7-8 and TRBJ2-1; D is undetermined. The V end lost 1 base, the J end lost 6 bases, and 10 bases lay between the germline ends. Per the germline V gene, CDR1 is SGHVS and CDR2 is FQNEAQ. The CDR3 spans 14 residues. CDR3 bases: TGTGCCAGCAGCTTAGATCTAGGGCTCAATGAGCAGTTCTTC. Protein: CASSLDLGLNEQFF.

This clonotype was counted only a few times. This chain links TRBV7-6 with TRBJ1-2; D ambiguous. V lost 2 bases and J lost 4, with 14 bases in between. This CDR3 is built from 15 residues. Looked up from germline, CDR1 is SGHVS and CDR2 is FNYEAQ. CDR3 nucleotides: TGTGCCAGCAGCTTATTGCCCCCGGGGTTCTATGGCTACACCTTC. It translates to CASSLLPPGFYGYTF.

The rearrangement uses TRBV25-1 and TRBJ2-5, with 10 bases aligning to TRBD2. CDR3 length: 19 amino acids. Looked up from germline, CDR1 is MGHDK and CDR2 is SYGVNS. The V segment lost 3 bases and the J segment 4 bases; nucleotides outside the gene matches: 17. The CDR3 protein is CASSDLPGAAGGDGETQYF. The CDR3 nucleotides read TGTGCCAGCAGTGACCTCCCAGGGGCAGCGGGGGGGGATGGAGAGACCCAGTACTTC.

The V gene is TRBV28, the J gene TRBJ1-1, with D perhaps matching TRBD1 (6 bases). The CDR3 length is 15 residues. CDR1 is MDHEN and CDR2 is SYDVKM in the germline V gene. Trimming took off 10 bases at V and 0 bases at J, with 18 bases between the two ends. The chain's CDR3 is CATGRSGVMNTEAFF. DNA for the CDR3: TGTGCCACCGGGCGGTCAGGGGTTATGAACACTGAAGCTTTCTTT.

DNA for the CDR3: TGTGCCAGCAGCCAAGTGTCTAGCGGGGAGAACACCGGGGAGCTGTTTTTT. This translates into CASSQVSSGENTGELFF. The V and J genes are TRBV3-1 and TRBJ2-2; 9 positions agree with TRBD2. The germline CDR1 and CDR2 sequences are LGHDT and YNNKEL (reference sequence). The CDR3 is 17 amino acids. V lost 1 base, J lost 1 base, and 4 bases stayed unmatched.

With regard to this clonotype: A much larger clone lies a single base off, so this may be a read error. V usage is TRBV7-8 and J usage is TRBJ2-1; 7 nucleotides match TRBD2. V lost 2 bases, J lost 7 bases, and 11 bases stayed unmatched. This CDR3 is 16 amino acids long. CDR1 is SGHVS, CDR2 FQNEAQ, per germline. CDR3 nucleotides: TGTGCCAGCAGCTTATCCGCCGTACTAGCGAGTAATGAGCAGTTCTTC. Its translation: CASSLSAVLASNEQFF.

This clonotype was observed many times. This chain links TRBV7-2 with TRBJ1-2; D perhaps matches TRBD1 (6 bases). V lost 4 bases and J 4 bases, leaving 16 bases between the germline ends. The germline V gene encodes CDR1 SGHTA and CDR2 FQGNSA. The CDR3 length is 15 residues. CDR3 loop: CASSSIWTVSYGYTF. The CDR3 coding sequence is TGTGCCAGCAGCTCAATTTGGACAGTTAGCTATGGCTACACCTTC.

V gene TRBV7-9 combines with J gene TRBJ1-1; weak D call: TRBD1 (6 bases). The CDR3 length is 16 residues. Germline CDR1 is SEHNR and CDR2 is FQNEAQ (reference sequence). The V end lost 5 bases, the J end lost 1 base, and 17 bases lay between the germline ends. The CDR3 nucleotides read TGTGCCAGCAGCCCAAGGGGGATGACTCCGAACACTGAAGCTTTCTTT. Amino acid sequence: CASSPRGMTPNTEAFF.

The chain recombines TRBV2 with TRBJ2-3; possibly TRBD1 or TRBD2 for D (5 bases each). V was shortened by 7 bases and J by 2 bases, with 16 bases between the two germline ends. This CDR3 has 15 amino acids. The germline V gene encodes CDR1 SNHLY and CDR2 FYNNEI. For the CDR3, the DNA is TGTGCCAGCAAGAATATCGGGGCCCACACAGATACGCAGTATTTT. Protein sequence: CASKNIGAHTDTQYF.

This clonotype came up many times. The CDR3 DNA follows: TGTGCCAGCAGCGCCGACTCTGCGAACACCGGGGAGCTGTTTTTT. Translation gives CASSADSANTGELFF. The V call is TRBV7-8, the J call TRBJ2-2; D gene uncertain. V gave up 5 bases and J gave up 0 bases, with 10 bases separating them. This CDR3 has 15 amino acids. Germline-derived CDR1 and CDR2 are SGHVS and FQNEAQ.